This T cell receptor beta chain was captured by sequencing in a study of T cells after yellow fever vaccination. Findings and limits, study-wide: Compared with primary, the secondary response was weaker and peaked at day 5, not 15.

Germline lookup yields CDR1 SEHNR and CDR2 FQNEAQ (reference sequence). The V end lost 5 bases, the J end lost 4 bases, and 11 bases lay between the germline ends. This CDR3 contains 13 residues. As to this clonotype: Its antigen is still unknown.

TCRdb ran MiXCR on the 5' RACE reads and lists one entry per CDR3 protein. The top ten hold roughly an eighth of the sample, which has 500,000 to 700,000 distinct CDR3 sequences, over 15% seen once. This sample comprised PBMCs, obtained 15 days after the yellow fever booster vaccination. This TCR was sampled from a man aged 25 to 40 who received the YFV17D yellow fever vaccine. The J gene is TRBJ1-1, the V gene TRBV7-9, with a tentative D call TRBD1 (6 bases). The CDR3 reads CASSRGGVTEAFF. In DNA form, the CDR3 reads TGTGCCAGCAGCCGAGGGGGGGTCACTGAAGCTTTCTTT.